This T cell receptor (beta chain) appears in the sequencing data of a study of CD4 T cells in relation to SARS-CoV-2 and coronaviruses. Study at large: After 10 days of antigen culture, PBMC TCR beta CDR3s were sequenced.

Of note for this clone: Its antigen is currently unknown.

Only in-frame clones appear in the TCRdb table, and some are missing; sequencing was by immunoSEQ multiplex PCR. The sample yields around 20,000 clones, over 70% seen once. Before the COVID-19 pandemic, during about 2011-2018, CD4+ T cells were taken from unexposed donors. Isolation of CD4+ T cells took place after about 9 days in culture. Study-wide results and limits: In roughly 61% of donors, memory CD4+ clonotypes crossrecognized SARS-CoV-2 and at least one common cold coronavirus spike. Compared with monoreactive clones, crossreactive clones showed significantly weaker SARS-CoV-2 expansion.

Input material: CD4+ T cells from PBMCs, cultured in vitro. This sequence was found in a human donor in good health.

CDR3: CASSPVRGQRNEQFF. CDR3 coding DNA: TGTGCCAGTAGTCCCGTCAGGGGCCAAAGGAATGAGCAGTTCTTC. This chain uses TRBV19 with TRBJ2-1; D might be TRBD1 (6 bases). V lost 5 bases and J 7 bases, leaving 18 bases between the germline ends. The CDR3 loop spans 15 amino acids. The germline CDR1 and CDR2 sequences are LNHDA and SQIVND (reference sequence).